Shown below are 10 T cell receptor beta chains from a single sample sequenced in a study of CD4+ T cells in melanoma (dated by TCRdb to the early 2020s). The method was the immunoSEQ multiplex PCR assay. TCRdb stores this immuneACCESS table with in-frame sequences only. Part of the clones is absent; in the studies checked, under half of the shortfall reflects unresolved V genes, and no reason is known for the rest. The sample records 120,000 to 150,000 clones, about 90% of which are singletons. Jointly, the top ten make up roughly 1.4% of the sample. These receptors were collected from a human donor with melanoma.

This clone was counted once. The genes are TRBV10-3 and TRBJ1-4; 12 bases match TRBD1. The CDR3 is made up of 17 amino acids. Germline V lookup: CDR1 ENHRY, CDR2 SYGVKD. Trimming removed 2 bases from V and 7 bases from J; junction bases left unmatched: 8. CDR3 in amino acids: CAISETGTGGASEKLFF. The DNA for the CDR3 is TGTGCCATCAGTGAGACCGGGACAGGGGGCGCAAGTGAAAAACTGTTTTTT.

The chain is built from TRBV29-1 and TRBJ2-5; 12 positions match TRBD2. Germline assignment: CDR1 SQVTM and CDR2 ANQGSEA. Trimming at V came to 4 bases and at J to 1 base, leaving 7 bases not matched to a gene. CDR3 length equals 16 residues. CDR3 DNA sequence: TGCAGCGTTGTTCGTGGACTAGCGGGGTTCCAAGAGACCCAGTACTTC. This translates into CSVVRGLAGFQETQYF.

The V call is TRBV2, the J call TRBJ1-1; D not certain. The CDR3 runs to 12 residues. Deletions cut 7 bases from V and 8 bases from J, with 14 bases between. Germline V CDR1 and CDR2: SNHLY, FYNNEI. The CDR3 spells CASKVSQLEAFF. The CDR3 DNA reads TGTGCCAGCAAAGTCTCACAACTGGAAGCTTTCTTT. The full variable domain, with the rest looked up from reference TRBV2 and TRBJ1-1, is EPEVTQTPSHQVTQMGQEVILRCVPISNHLYFYWYRQILGQKVEFLVSFYNNEISEKSEIFDDQFSVERPDGSNFTLKIRSTKLEDSAMYFCASKVSQLEAFFGQGTRLTVV.

Only one count was recorded for this clone. The V gene is TRBV7-8, the J gene TRBJ2-1, with 8 bases fitting TRBD2. Germline V gene sequence: CDR1 SGHVS, CDR2 FQNEAQ. The V and J ends lost 5 bases and 6 bases, in that order; junction bases with no gene match: 6. CDR3 length equals 14 residues. CDR3 region: CASSGAGVLNEQFF. In DNA form, the CDR3 reads TGTGCCAGCAGCGGAGCGGGGGTACTCAATGAGCAGTTCTTC. Combining the CDR3 with reference TRBV7-8 and TRBJ2-1 gives the whole variable domain GAGVSQSPRYKVAKRGQDVALRCDPISGHVSLFWYQQALGQGPEFLTYFQNEAQLDKSGLPSDRFFAERPEGSVSTLKIQRTQQEDSAVYLCASSGAGVLNEQFFGPGTRLTVL.

This clone was recorded only once. J is TRBJ1-2 and V is TRBV7-9; no firm D call. CDR1 SEHNR and CDR2 FQNEAQ come from the germline V gene (reference sequence). The V and J ends lost 5 bases and 5 bases respectively, with 15 bases between them. The CDR3 runs 14 residues. CDR3 amino acids: CASSPRPGGYGYTF. The CDR3 DNA is TGTGCCAGCAGCCCTCGTCCCGGAGGTTATGGCTACACCTTC.

This clone was recorded once. The chain carries TRBV7-9 and TRBJ2-7; the D gene is possibly TRBD2 (6 bases). V was shortened by 5 bases and J by 4 bases, with 9 bases between the two germline ends. Germline lookup yields CDR1 SEHNR and CDR2 FQNEAQ (reference sequence). The length of the CDR3 is 12 residues. The CDR3 nucleotides read TGTGCCAGCAGCAACCGGGGGTACGAGCAGTACTTC. It is translated as CASSNRGYEQYF.

The rearrangement links TRBV2 to TRBJ2-5; the D gene is possibly TRBD1 (6 bases). Trimming took off 4 bases at V and 2 bases at J, with 8 bases between the two ends. The CDR3 loop spans 13 amino acids. Germline values: CDR1 SNHLY, CDR2 FYNNEI. CDR3 region: CASSGTAQETQYF. The CDR3 DNA follows: TGTGCCAGCAGTGGGACAGCTCAAGAGACCCAGTACTTC. Variable domain in full (rest from reference TRBV2 and TRBJ2-5): EPEVTQTPSHQVTQMGQEVILRCVPISNHLYFYWYRQILGQKVEFLVSFYNNEISEKSEIFDDQFSVERPDGSNFTLKIRSTKLEDSAMYFCASSGTAQETQYFGPGTRLLVL.

This chain links TRBV7-8 with TRBJ2-2, with TRBD2 matching over 7 bases. Germline V gene lookup returns CDR1 SGHVS and CDR2 FQNEAQ. Trimming took 1 base from V and 2 from J; bases not matched to a gene: 10. There are 18 residues in the CDR3. CDR3 protein: CASSLVPSGVGNTGELFF. The CDR3 DNA follows: TGTGCCAGCAGCTTAGTCCCCAGCGGGGTGGGAAACACCGGGGAGCTGTTTTTT.

The J gene is TRBJ2-2, the V gene TRBV5-1; D is ambiguous. CDR3 length: 15 amino acids. Trimming removed 3 bases from V and 0 bases from J, with 9 bases in between. The germline V gene has CDR1 SGHRS and CDR2 YFSETQ. CDR3 nucleotides: TGCGCCAGCAGCTCGGCCGGGTCGAACACCGGGGAGCTGTTTTTT. This codes for CASSSAGSNTGELFF.

The chain joins TRBV11-2 to TRBJ1-5; TRBD1 is a possible D gene (5 bases). The CDR3 runs to 15 residues. V was cut by 3 bases and J by 5 bases, with 14 bases left in between. Germline V gives CDR1 SGHAT, CDR2 FQNNGV. DNA of the CDR3: TGTGCCAGCAGCTTGGGGCCAGATCCCTATCAGCCCCAGCATTTT. Encoded protein: CASSLGPDPYQPQHF.